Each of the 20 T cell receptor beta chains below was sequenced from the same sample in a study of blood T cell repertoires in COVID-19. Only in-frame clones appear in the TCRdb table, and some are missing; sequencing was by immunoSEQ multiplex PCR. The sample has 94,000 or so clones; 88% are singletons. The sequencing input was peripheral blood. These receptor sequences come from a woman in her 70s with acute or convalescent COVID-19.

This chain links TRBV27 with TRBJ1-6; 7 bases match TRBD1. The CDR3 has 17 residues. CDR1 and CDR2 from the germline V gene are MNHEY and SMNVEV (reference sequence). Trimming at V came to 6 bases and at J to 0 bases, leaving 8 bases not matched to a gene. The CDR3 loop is CASSRTGASSYNSPLHF. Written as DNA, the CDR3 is TGTGCCAGCAGCCGAACAGGGGCGAGCTCCTATAATTCACCCCTCCACTTT.

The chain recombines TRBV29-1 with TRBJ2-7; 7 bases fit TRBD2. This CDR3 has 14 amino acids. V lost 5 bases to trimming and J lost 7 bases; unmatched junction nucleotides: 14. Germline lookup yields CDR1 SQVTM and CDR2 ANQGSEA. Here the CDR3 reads CSVYLEGRDWEQYF. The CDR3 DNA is TGCAGCGTTTATTTAGAGGGGAGGGATTGGGAGCAGTACTTC.

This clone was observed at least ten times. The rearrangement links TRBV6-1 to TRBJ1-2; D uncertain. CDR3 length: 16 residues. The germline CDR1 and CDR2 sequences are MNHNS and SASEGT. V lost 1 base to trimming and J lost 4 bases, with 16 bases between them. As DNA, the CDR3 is TGTGCCAGCAGTGAAGGGGCAGGTAAACCATTCTATGGCTACACCTTC. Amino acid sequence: CASSEGAGKPFYGYTF.

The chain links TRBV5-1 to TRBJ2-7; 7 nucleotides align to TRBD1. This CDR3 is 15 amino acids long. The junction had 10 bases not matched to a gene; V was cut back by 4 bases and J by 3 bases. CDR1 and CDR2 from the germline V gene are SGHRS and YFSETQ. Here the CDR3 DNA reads TGCGCCAGCAGCCCGGGACAGACCTCAAGCTACGAGCAGTACTTC. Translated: CASSPGQTSSYEQYF.

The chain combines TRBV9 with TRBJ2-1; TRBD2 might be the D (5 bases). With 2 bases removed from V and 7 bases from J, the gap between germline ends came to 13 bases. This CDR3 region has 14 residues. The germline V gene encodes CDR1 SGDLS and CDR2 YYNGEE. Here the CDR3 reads CASSVASYKNEQFF. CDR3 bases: TGTGCCAGCAGCGTGGCTAGCTACAAGAATGAGCAGTTCTTC.

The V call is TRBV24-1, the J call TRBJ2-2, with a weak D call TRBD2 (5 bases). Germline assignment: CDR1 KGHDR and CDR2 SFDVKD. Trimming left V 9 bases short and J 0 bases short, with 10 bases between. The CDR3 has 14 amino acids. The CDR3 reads CATAGPTNTGELFF. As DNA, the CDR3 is TGTGCCACCGCGGGTCCTACGAACACCGGGGAGCTGTTTTTT.

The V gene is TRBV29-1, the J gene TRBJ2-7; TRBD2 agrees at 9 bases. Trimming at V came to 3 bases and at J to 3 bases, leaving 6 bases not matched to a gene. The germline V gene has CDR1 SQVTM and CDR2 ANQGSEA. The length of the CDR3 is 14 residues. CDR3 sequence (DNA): TGCAGCGTTGACGGTGCGGGGGGGCACTACGAGCAGTACTTC. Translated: CSVDGAGGHYEQYF.

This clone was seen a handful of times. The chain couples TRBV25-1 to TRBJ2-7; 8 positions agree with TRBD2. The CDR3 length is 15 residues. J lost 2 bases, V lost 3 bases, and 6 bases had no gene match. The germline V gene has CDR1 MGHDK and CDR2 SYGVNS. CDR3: CASSESGSPAYEQYF. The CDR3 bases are TGTGCCAGCAGTGAGAGCGGGAGCCCCGCCTACGAGCAGTACTTC.

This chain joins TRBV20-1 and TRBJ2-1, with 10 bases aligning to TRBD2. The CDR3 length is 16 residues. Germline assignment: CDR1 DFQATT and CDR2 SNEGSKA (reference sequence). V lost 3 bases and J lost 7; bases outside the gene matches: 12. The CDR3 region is CSASPPTSGYGNEQFF. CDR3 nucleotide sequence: TGCAGTGCTAGTCCCCCGACTAGCGGGTATGGAAATGAGCAGTTCTTC.

This CDR3 is CASSLYSGTADTQYF. The CDR3 region has the DNA TGTGCCAGCAGTTTGTATAGCGGGACGGCAGATACGCAGTATTTT. The gene calls are TRBV27 and TRBJ2-3; 8 bases align to TRBD2. Trimming cost V 3 bases and J 4 bases; bases outside gene matches: 6. Germline loops: CDR1 MNHEY, CDR2 SMNVEV (reference sequence). The CDR3 length is 15 residues.

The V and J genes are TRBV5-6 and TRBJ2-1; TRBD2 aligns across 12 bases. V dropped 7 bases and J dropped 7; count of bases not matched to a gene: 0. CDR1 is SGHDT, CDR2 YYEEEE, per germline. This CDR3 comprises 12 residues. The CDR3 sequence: CASGLAGNEQFF. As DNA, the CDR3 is TGTGCCAGCGGACTAGCGGGAAATGAGCAGTTCTTC.

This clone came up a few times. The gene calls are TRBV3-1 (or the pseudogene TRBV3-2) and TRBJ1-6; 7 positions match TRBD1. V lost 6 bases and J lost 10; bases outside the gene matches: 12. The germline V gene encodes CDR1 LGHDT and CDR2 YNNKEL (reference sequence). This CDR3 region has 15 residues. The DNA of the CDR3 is TGTGCCAGCAGTCCGACACGGACAGGTAACTCACCCCTCCACTTT. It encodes CASSPTRTGNSPLHF.

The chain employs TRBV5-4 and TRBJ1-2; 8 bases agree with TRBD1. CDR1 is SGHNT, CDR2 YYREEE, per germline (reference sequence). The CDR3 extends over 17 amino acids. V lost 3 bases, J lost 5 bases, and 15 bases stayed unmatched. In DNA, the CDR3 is TGTGCCAGCAGCTCAGGACAGGGCCTTGGACCTAGGTATGGCTACACCTTC. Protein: CASSSGQGLGPRYGYTF.

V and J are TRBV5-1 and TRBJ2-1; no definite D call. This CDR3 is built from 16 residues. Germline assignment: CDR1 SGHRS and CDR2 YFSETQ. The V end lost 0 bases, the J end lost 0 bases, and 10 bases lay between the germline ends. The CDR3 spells CASSLVPVRSYNEQFF. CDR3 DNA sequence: TGCGCCAGCAGCTTGGTTCCGGTTCGCTCCTACAATGAGCAGTTCTTC.

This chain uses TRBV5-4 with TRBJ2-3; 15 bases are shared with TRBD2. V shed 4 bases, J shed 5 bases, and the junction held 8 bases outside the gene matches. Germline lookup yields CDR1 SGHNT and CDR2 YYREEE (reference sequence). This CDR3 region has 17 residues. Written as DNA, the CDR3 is TGTGCCAGCAGCCGGGGACTAGCGGGAGGAGGGGGAGATACGCAGTATTTT. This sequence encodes CASSRGLAGGGGDTQYF.

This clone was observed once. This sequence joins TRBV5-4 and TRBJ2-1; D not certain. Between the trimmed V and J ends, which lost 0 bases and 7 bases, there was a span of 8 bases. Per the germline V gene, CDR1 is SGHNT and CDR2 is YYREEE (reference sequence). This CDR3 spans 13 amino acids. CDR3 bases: TGTGCCAGCAGCTTGGCTAGACGGAATGAGCAGTTCTTC. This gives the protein CASSLARRNEQFF.

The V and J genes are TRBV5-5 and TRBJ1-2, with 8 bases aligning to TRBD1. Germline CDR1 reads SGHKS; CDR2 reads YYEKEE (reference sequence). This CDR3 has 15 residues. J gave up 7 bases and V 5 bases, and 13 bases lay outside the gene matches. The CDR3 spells CASRKEGQALRGYTF. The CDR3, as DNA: TGTGCCAGCAGAAAGGAGGGACAGGCCCTTCGTGGCTACACCTTC.

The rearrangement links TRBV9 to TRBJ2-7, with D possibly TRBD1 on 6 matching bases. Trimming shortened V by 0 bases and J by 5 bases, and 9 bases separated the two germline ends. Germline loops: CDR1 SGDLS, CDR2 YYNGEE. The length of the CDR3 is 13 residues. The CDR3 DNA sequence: TGTGCCAGCAGCGTAGGGACAGCGGACGAGCAGTACTTC. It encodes CASSVGTADEQYF.

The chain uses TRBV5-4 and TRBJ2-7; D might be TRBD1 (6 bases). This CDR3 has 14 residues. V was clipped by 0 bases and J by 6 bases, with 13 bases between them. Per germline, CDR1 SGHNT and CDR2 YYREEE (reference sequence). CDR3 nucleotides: TGTGCCAGCAGCTTGGCAGGGGCCCCTCGCGAGCAGTACTTC. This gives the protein CASSLAGAPREQYF.

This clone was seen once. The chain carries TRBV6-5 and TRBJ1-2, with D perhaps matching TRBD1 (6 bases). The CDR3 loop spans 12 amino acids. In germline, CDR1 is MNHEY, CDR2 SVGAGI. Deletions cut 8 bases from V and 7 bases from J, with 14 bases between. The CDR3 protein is CASVTGTRGYTF. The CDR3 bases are TGTGCCAGCGTTACAGGGACGCGTGGCTACACCTTC.